These 29 T cell receptor beta chains originate from one sample sequenced in a study of T cells in Graves' hyperthyroidism and ophthalmopathy. Template material for amplifying TCR beta CDR3 regions consisted of RNA transcripts. Initially, a first-round RT-PCR of the TCR CDR3 employed the HTBI primer set. TCRdb reprocessed the multiplex PCR reads with MiXCR, giving one entry per CDR3 protein. The table includes hundreds of thousands of distinct CDR3 sequences, around 45% detected once. The sample comprised peripheral blood or thyroid tissue (not recorded which). Receptors originate from a woman aged 18-29 years with Graves' hyperthyroidism.

This clonotype was seen repeatedly, ten times or more. The rearrangement uses TRBV7-9 and TRBJ1-2; D is perhaps TRBD1 (6 bases). The CDR3 length is 14 residues. Looked up from germline, CDR1 is SEHNR and CDR2 is FQNEAQ (reference sequence). Between the trimmed V and J ends, which lost 3 bases and 5 bases, there was a span of 13 bases. CDR3 in amino acids: CASSLGGAGYGYTF. For the CDR3, the DNA is TGTGCCAGCAGCTTGGGGGGCGCAGGGTATGGCTACACCTTC.

The chain is built from TRBV11-2 and TRBJ1-5, with D possibly being TRBD1 (6 bases). The CDR3 loop spans 15 amino acids. CDR1 is SGHAT and CDR2 is FQNNGV in the germline V gene. V was cut by 5 bases and J by 2 bases, with 13 bases left in between. Written as DNA, the CDR3 is TGTGCCAGCAGCAGTTCCAGGGGTCGCAATCAGCCCCAGCATTTT. Translated, it gives CASSSSRGRNQPQHF.

The rearrangement links TRBV25-1 to TRBJ1-2; D is uncertain. The germline V gene has CDR1 MGHDK and CDR2 SYGVNS. CDR3 size: 17 residues. The V and J ends lost 4 bases and 1 base respectively, with 19 bases between them. The CDR3 loop is CASSAITTRAINYGYTF. The CDR3 nucleotides are TGTGCCAGCAGTGCGATCACGACAAGGGCGATTAACTATGGCTACACCTTC.

J is TRBJ1-2 and V is TRBV7-9, with no clear D. The CDR3 is 14 amino acids. Deletions cut 1 base from V and 2 bases from J, with 8 bases between. Germline CDR1 is SEHNR and CDR2 is FQNEAQ (reference sequence). CDR3 loop: CASSLVGGNYGYTF. The CDR3 nucleotides are TGTGCCAGCAGCTTAGTGGGAGGGAACTATGGCTACACCTTC.

This sequence joins TRBV20-1 and TRBJ1-5; the match to TRBD1 covers 7 bases. The germline V gene has CDR1 DFQATT and CDR2 SNEGSKA (reference sequence). Unmatched junction bases numbered 7, after V lost 5 bases and J lost 0 bases. The CDR3 is 15 amino acids. CDR3 DNA sequence: TGCAGTGCTCCCCAGACAGGGTTTAGCAATCAGCCCCAGCATTTT. This sequence encodes CSAPQTGFSNQPQHF.

In this sample, this clonotype turned up a few times. V gene TRBV5-1 combines with J gene TRBJ2-3, with TRBD2 identical over 9 bases. The CDR3 has 14 amino acids. The V segment lost 5 bases and the J segment 0 bases; nucleotides outside the gene matches: 1. Germline V gene data show CDR1 as SGHRS and CDR2 as YFSETQ. The CDR3 loop is CASRTSGSTDTQYF. The CDR3 DNA sequence: TGCGCCAGCAGAACTAGCGGGAGCACAGATACGCAGTATTTT.

Comments on this clonotype: A read error is possible here, since a much larger clone lies one base away. The chain employs TRBV7-9 and TRBJ2-6; D remains ambiguous. The CDR3 has 14 amino acids. V lost 4 bases and J 2 bases, leaving 6 bases between the germline ends. Germline V gene data show CDR1 as SEHNR and CDR2 as FQNEAQ (reference sequence). The CDR3, as DNA: TGTGCCAGCAGCTCCAGGACTGGGGCCAACGTCCTGACTTTC. Amino acid sequence: CASSSRTGANVLTF.

This chain uses TRBV15 with TRBJ2-6; 10 bases align to TRBD1. CDR1 is LNHNV and CDR2 is YYDKDF in the germline V gene (reference sequence). The CDR3 runs to 19 residues. J lost 0 bases, V lost 4 bases, and 9 bases had no gene match. The CDR3 nucleotides read TGTGCCACCAGCAAACCTGGGACAGGGGATTCCTCTGGGGCCAACGTCCTGACTTTC. Protein sequence: CATSKPGTGDSSGANVLTF. Full variable domain (missing parts from reference TRBV15 and TRBJ2-6): DAMVIQNPRYQVTQFGKPVTLSCSQTLNHNVMYWYQQKSSQAPKLLFHYYDKDFNNEADTPDNFQSRRPNTSFCFLDIRSPGLGDTAMYLCATSKPGTGDSSGANVLTFGAGSRLTVL.

The chain couples TRBV15 to TRBJ1-4; D gene ambiguous. The CDR3 spans 13 residues. CDR1 is LNHNV, CDR2 YYDKDF, per germline (reference sequence). V gave up 7 bases and J gave up 4 bases, with 10 bases separating them. Here the CDR3 DNA reads TGTGCCACCAAGTTCGGGTATAATGAAAAACTGTTTTTT. Its translation: CATKFGYNEKLFF. The entire variable domain, with the rest obtained from reference TRBV15 and TRBJ1-4, is as follows: DAMVIQNPRYQVTQFGKPVTLSCSQTLNHNVMYWYQQKSSQAPKLLFHYYDKDFNNEADTPDNFQSRRPNTSFCFLDIRSPGLGDTAMYLCATKFGYNEKLFFGSGTQLSVL.

This clonotype occurred many times. This sequence joins TRBV24-1 and TRBJ2-5, with D possibly TRBD2 on 6 matching bases. Trimming took 4 bases from V and 1 from J, leaving 15 bases between them. CDR1 is KGHDR and CDR2 is SFDVKD in the germline V gene. This CDR3 is built from 16 residues. The CDR3 spells CATSEPGGGSQETQYF. DNA for the CDR3: TGTGCCACCAGTGAACCCGGCGGAGGGAGCCAAGAGACCCAGTACTTC.

On this clonotype itself: One end of the junction does not line up with germline, which may come from a read error. The chain has TRBV19 and TRBJ2-5, with D perhaps matching TRBD2 (5 bases). This CDR3 region has 14 residues. Germline lookup yields CDR1 LNHDA and CDR2 SQIVND (reference sequence). The CDR3: CAGSPGVVGETQYF. For the CDR3, the DNA is TGTGCCGGTAGTCCCGGGGTAGTAGGAGAGACCCAGTACTTC.

This clonotype came up many times. The V call is TRBV20-1, the J call TRBJ2-6; D is unresolved. CDR1 and CDR2 (germline): DFQATT, SNEGSKA (reference sequence). The CDR3 sequence is 13 residues long. V was clipped by 5 bases and J by 2 bases, with 7 bases between them. The DNA for the CDR3 is TGCAGTGCTTGGGCGACTGGGGCCAACGTCCTGACTTTC. Translated, it gives CSAWATGANVLTF.

Turning to this clonotype: One end of the junction varies from germline; a read error may be responsible. V usage is TRBV10-1 and J usage is TRBJ2-7, with TRBD1 matching over 9 bases. This CDR3 has 13 residues. Germline V gene lookup returns CDR1 WNHNN and CDR2 SYGVQD (reference sequence). CDR3 bases: TGTGCCAGCTATCGGACAGGGGAGGACGAGCAGTACTTC. Translation gives CASYRTGEDEQYF.

This clonotype was detected a few times. One end of the junction is discordant with germline, which a read error may explain. The V and J genes are TRBV7-9 and TRBJ1-2, with 8 bases fitting TRBD1. Germline V gene lookup returns CDR1 SEHNR and CDR2 FQNEAQ (reference sequence). CDR3 size: 14 residues. The CDR3 is CASSQLGQGTGYTF. In DNA, the CDR3 is TGCGCCAGCAGCCAACTCGGACAGGGAACGGGCTACACCTTC.

The chain links TRBV19 to TRBJ2-5; no firm D call. Germline values: CDR1 LNHDA, CDR2 SQIVND (reference sequence). This CDR3 is built from 13 residues. Trimming took off 3 bases at V and 5 bases at J, with 10 bases between the two ends. The DNA of the CDR3 is TGTGCCAGTAGTATTGTAGGGTACGAGACCCAGTACTTC. Protein sequence: CASSIVGYETQYF.

The rearrangement uses TRBV11-2 and TRBJ1-2, with TRBD1 matching over 8 bases. After removal of 1 base from V and 4 bases from J, the junction contained 8 bases not matched to a gene. CDR3 length: 16 amino acids. The germline V gene encodes CDR1 SGHAT and CDR2 FQNNGV. CDR3 in amino acids: CASSLGVGQVGYGYTF. DNA for the CDR3: TGTGCCAGCAGCTTAGGGGTGGGACAGGTAGGCTATGGCTACACCTTC.

This clonotype was picked up many times. V usage is TRBV7-2 and J usage is TRBJ1-1; possible D gene TRBD1, 6 bases. The CDR3 is 15 amino acids. The germline V and J ends were trimmed by 5 bases and 1 base, with 14 bases remaining between them. Germline CDR1 reads SGHTA; CDR2 reads FQGNSA. The CDR3 reads CASSPRAGANTEAFF. The CDR3, as DNA: TGTGCCAGCAGCCCAAGAGCGGGGGCGAACACTGAAGCTTTCTTT.

On this clonotype itself: A much larger clone is a single base away; this may be a read error. This CDR3 fails to terminate in the conserved phenylalanine or tryptophan, so it likely reflects a read error. The chain uses TRBV6-1 and TRBJ1-1; 7 nucleotides align to TRBD1. J gave up 5 bases and V 4 bases, and 10 bases lay outside the gene matches. Germline assignment: CDR1 MNHNS and CDR2 SASEGT. CDR3 size: 15 residues. As DNA, the CDR3 is TGTGCCAGCAGTGCGGAGGAGGGGGCGGGTACTGAAGCTTTCCTT. It codes for CASSAEEGAGTEAFL.

This clonotype was seen more than once but under ten times. The chain has TRBV19 and TRBJ1-4; D uncertain. The CDR3 extends over 15 amino acids. Looked up from germline, CDR1 is LNHDA and CDR2 is SQIVND (reference sequence). Trimming stripped 3 bases from V and 1 base from J, with 9 bases between. CDR3 nucleotides: TGTGCCAGTAGTATCCCGGGCGGAACTAATGAAAAACTGTTTTTT. Translated, it gives CASSIPGGTNEKLFF. Supplemented by reference TRBV19 and TRBJ1-4, the full variable domain reads DGGITQSPKYLFRKEGQNVTLSCEQNLNHDAMYWYRQDPGQGLRLIYYSQIVNDFQKGDIAEGYSVSREKKESFPLTVTSAQKNPTAFYLCASSIPGGTNEKLFFGSGTQLSVL.

The CDR3 loop is CSVEQYSGANVLTF. The CDR3 DNA reads TGCAGCGTTGAACAGTACTCTGGGGCCAACGTCCTGACTTTC. The rearrangement uses TRBV29-1 and TRBJ2-6; no definite D call. V shed 2 bases and J shed 0 bases, with 5 bases lying between them. This CDR3 is built from 14 residues. In germline, CDR1 is SQVTM, CDR2 ANQGSEA.

CDR3: CASSTGTSYQETQYF. The CDR3 region has the DNA TGTGCCAGCAGTACCGGGACATCGTACCAAGAGACCCAGTACTTC. V gene TRBV6-1 combines with J gene TRBJ2-5, with TRBD1 as a possible D gene (6 bases). Germline V CDR1 and CDR2: MNHNS, SASEGT. V dropped 5 bases and J dropped 0 bases, with 13 bases sitting between them. This CDR3 comprises 15 residues.

V is TRBV7-3 and J is TRBJ2-5, with D perhaps matching TRBD1 (6 bases). CDR1 and CDR2 from the germline V gene are SGHTA and FQGTGA. V was cut by 5 bases and J by 1 base, with 14 bases left in between. The CDR3 has 15 residues. CDR3 bases: TGTGCCAGCAGCCCCTGGGACAACCTCCAAGAGACCCAGTACTTC. As protein: CASSPWDNLQETQYF. The full variable domain, completed using reference TRBV7-3 and TRBJ2-5, is GAGVSQTPSNKVTEKGKYVELRCDPISGHTALYWYRQSLGQGPEFLIYFQGTGAADDSGLPNDRFFAVRPEGSVSTLKIQRTERGDSAVYLCASSPWDNLQETQYFGPGTRLLVL.

This clonotype was seen ten or more times. The chain is built from TRBV2 and TRBJ1-6, with a weak D call TRBD1 (5 bases). The CDR3 loop spans 14 amino acids. Germline CDR1 reads SNHLY; CDR2 reads FYNNEI. Trimming cost V 7 bases and J 9 bases, with 16 bases left between them. This CDR3 reads CASIRGEGRSPLHF. The CDR3, as DNA: TGTGCCAGCATCCGGGGGGAGGGACGTTCACCCCTCCACTTT.

This clonotype was counted at least ten times. CDR3 in DNA: TGTGCCATCAGTGAGTCCGGCACACGGAGTTTTGGTACTGAAGCTTTCTTT. Protein: CAISESGTRSFGTEAFF. The chain combines TRBV10-3 with TRBJ1-1; D unclear. The CDR3 runs to 17 residues. V was trimmed by 0 bases and J by 5 bases, leaving 19 bases between them. Germline values: CDR1 ENHRY, CDR2 SYGVKD.

This clonotype has a single count. The germline gene is not matched at one end of the junction; a read error may be the cause. The V gene is TRBV7-3, the J gene TRBJ2-7; TRBD1 might be the D (6 bases). The CDR3 has 15 amino acids. CDR1 SGHTA and CDR2 FQGTGA come from the germline V gene. The CDR3 loop reads CASSQEQTGTYEQYF. As DNA, the CDR3 is TGCGCCAGCAGCCAAGAGCAAACAGGGACCTACGAGCAGTACTTC.

This clonotype has more than one count but fewer than ten. The genes are TRBV19 and TRBJ1-2; weak D call: TRBD1 (6 bases). V was trimmed by 5 bases and J by 5 bases, leaving 27 bases between them. Germline V gene data show CDR1 as LNHDA and CDR2 as SQIVND (reference sequence). This CDR3 is built from 18 residues. The CDR3 here is CASSQGSVISLRGYGYTF. The CDR3 region has the DNA TGTGCCAGTAGTCAGGGGTCGGTGATATCATTGCGTGGGTATGGCTACACCTTC.

The gene calls are TRBV7-3 and TRBJ2-7; D unresolved. CDR1 and CDR2 from the germline V gene are SGHTA and FQGTGA. The CDR3 contains 14 residues. Trimming left V 5 bases short and J 3 bases short, with 14 bases between. In DNA form, the CDR3 reads TGTGCCAGCAGCCCCATGGCAGGAGACTACGAGCAGTACTTC. It codes for CASSPMAGDYEQYF. Full variable domain (outside the CDR3, taken from reference TRBV7-3 and TRBJ2-7): GAGVSQTPSNKVTEKGKYVELRCDPISGHTALYWYRQSLGQGPEFLIYFQGTGAADDSGLPNDRFFAVRPEGSVSTLKIQRTERGDSAVYLCASSPMAGDYEQYFGPGTRLTVT.

This clonotype was seen a handful of times. The chain carries TRBV20-1 and TRBJ2-3, with TRBD1 matching over 7 bases. The J segment lost 0 bases and the V segment lost 6 bases, leaving 6 bases of the junction unmatched. Germline V gene sequence: CDR1 DFQATT, CDR2 SNEGSKA (reference sequence). This CDR3 is 14 amino acids long. CDR3 coding DNA: TGCAGTGCAAGGGACAGTACTAGCACAGATACGCAGTATTTT. Translating it yields CSARDSTSTDTQYF.

This clonotype was found a few times. The V gene is TRBV7-9, the J gene TRBJ1-2; 8 bases fit TRBD1. CDR3 length equals 14 residues. With V trimmed by 3 bases and J by 4 bases, 4 bases remained unmatched. Germline V gene data show CDR1 as SEHNR and CDR2 as FQNEAQ (reference sequence). The CDR3 DNA follows: TGTGCCAGCAGCTTGGGACAGGAAAGCTATGGCTACACCTTC. Amino acids: CASSLGQESYGYTF.